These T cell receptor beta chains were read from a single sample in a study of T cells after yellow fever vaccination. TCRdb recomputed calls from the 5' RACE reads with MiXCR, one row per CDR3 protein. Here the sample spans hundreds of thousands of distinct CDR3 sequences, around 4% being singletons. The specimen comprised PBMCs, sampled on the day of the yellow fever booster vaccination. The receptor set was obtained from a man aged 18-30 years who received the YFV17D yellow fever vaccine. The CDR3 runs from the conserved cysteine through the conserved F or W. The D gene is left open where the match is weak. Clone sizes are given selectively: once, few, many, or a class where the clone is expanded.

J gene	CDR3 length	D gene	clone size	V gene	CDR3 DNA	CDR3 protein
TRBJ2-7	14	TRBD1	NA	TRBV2	TGTGCCAGCAGGGGACAGGGATTCTCCTACGAGCAGTACTTC	CASRGQGFSYEQYF
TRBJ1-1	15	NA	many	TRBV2	TGTGCCAGCAGTGTGGAGGGGCGGGCGCTCACTGAAGCTTTCTTT	CASSVEGRALTEAFF
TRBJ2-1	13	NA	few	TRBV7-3	TGTGCCAGCAGCTCCATGGGGCCGGATGAGCAGTTCTTC	CASSSMGPDEQFF
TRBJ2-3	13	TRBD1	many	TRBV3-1	TGTGCCAGCAGCCAGGCCAGAGGACAGGAGCAGTATTTT	CASSQARGQEQYF
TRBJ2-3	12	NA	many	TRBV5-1	TGCGCCAGCAGCGGTACAATGAATACGCAGTATTTT	CASSGTMNTQYF
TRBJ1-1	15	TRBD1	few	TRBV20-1	TGCAGTGCTAGAGTGGAAGGGACAGTGGGGACTGAAGCTTTCTTT	CSARVEGTVGTEAFF
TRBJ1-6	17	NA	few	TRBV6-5	TGTGCCAGCAGTATAAGGCAGGGCATCTCCTATAATTCACCCCTCCACTTT	CASSIRQGISYNSPLHF
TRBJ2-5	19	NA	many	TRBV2	TGTGCCAGCAGTGTCCGCCTGACACCGGGGCGTGGAGGGGGAGAGACCCAGTACTTC	CASSVRLTPGRGGGETQYF
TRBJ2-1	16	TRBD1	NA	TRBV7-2	TGTGCCAGCAGCTTAGAGGACAGGTTGTTATACAATGAGCAGTTCTTC	CASSLEDRLLYNEQFF
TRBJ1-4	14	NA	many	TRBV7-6	TGTGCCAGCAGCTCAGGAGCAACTAATGAAAAACTGTTTTTT	CASSSGATNEKLFF
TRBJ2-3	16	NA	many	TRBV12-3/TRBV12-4	TGTGCCAGCAGTTTAACGTACCTAACCCCCACAGATACGCAGTATTTT	CASSLTYLTPTDTQYF
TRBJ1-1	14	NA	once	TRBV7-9	TGTGCCAGCAGCTCGGGTACGGGGCGAACTGAAGCTTTCTTT	CASSSGTGRTEAFF
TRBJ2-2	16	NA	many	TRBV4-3	TGCGCCAGCAGCCAAGATCGCCCGGAAAACACCGGGGAGCTGTTTTTT	CASSQDRPENTGELFF
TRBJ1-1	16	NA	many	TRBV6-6	TGTGCCAGCAGTTACTCGATAACGGGGGGGAACACTGAAGCTTTCTTT	CASSYSITGGNTEAFF
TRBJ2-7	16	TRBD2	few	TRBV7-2	TGTGCCAGCAGCTTAGCAGGGCCTAGCGGTTCCTACGAGCAGTACTTC	CASSLAGPSGSYEQYF
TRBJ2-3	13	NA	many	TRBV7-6	TGTGCCAGCAGCTTAGCAAGCTGGGATACGCAGTATTTT	CASSLASWDTQYF
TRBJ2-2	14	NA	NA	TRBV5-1	TGCGCCAGCAGAGGGGGGGCGGACACCGGGGAGCTGTTTTTT	CASRGGADTGELFF
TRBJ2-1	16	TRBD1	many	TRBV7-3	TGTGCCAGCAGCTCGGACACCGGGACAGGCTGGAATGAGCAGTTCTTC	CASSSDTGTGWNEQFF
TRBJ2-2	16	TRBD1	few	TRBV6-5	TGTGCCAGCAGTTACGCCGGGACAGGGGGCTTCGGGGAGCTGTTTTTT	CASSYAGTGGFGELFF
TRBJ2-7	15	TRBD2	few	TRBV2	TGTGCCAGCAGGACCGGACTAGCGGGTAGGAACGAGCAGTACTTC	CASRTGLAGRNEQYF
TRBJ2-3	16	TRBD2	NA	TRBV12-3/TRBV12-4	TGTGCCAGCAGTTTAGTTGCGGGGGGGCCTGGAGATACGCAGTATTTT	CASSLVAGGPGDTQYF
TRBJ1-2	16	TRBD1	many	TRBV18	TGTGCCAGCTCACCACGAGACAGGGGGCGGAACTATGGCTACACCTTC	CASSPRDRGRNYGYTF
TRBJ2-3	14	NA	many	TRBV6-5	TGTGCCAGCAGTTACTCGGCTAGCACAGATACGCAGTATTTT	CASSYSASTDTQYF
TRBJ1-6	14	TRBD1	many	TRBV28	TGTGCCAGCAGTTGGACAGGGGAGACTTCACCCCTCCACTTT	CASSWTGETSPLHF
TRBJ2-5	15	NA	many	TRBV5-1	TGCGCCAGCAGCTTGGTGGTGGCAGCACAAGAGACCCAGTACTTC	CASSLVVAAQETQYF
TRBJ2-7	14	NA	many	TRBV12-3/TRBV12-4	TGTGCCAGCAGTTTATTGGCAGGGCAGAACGAGCAGTACTTC	CASSLLAGQNEQYF
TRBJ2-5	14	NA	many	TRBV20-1	TGCAGTGCTAGGGGACCTGGGGGAACAGAGACCCAGTACTTC	CSARGPGGTETQYF
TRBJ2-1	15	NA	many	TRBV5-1	TGCGCCAGCAGCTTGGGAGGGGGAAATTACAATGAGCAGTTCTTC	CASSLGGGNYNEQFF
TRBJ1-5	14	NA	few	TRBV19	TGTGCCAGTAAAAAACTGGGCCCCAATCAGCCCCAGCATTTT	CASKKLGPNQPQHF